One and the same sample provided the 13 T cell receptor beta chains below, sequenced in a study of T cells of healthy individuals. In TCRdb, the 5' RACE reads were re-called with MiXCR into one record per CDR3 protein. The sample has tens of thousands of distinct CDR3 sequences; 4% to 5% are singletons. The receptors come from a human donor in good health.

There are many counts of this clonotype. The chain has TRBV20-1 and TRBJ2-7; D remains ambiguous. The CDR3 sequence is 14 residues long. The V and J ends lost 4 bases and 7 bases respectively, with 20 bases between them. In germline, CDR1 is DFQATT, CDR2 SNEGSKA (reference sequence). CDR3 sequence: CSATRANLREEQYF. The CDR3 region has the DNA TGCAGTGCTACCCGAGCTAATTTAAGGGAAGAGCAGTACTTC.

The sample holds many counts of this clonotype. This sequence joins TRBV11-2 and TRBJ2-7; D is perhaps TRBD1 or TRBD2 (5 bases each). V was pared by 7 bases and J by 1 base, with 14 bases between. The CDR3 is 14 residues long. Germline V gene lookup returns CDR1 SGHAT and CDR2 FQNNGV. CDR3 bases: TGTGCCAGCATCACTCATGGGGGTTCCTACGAGCAGTACTTC. The encoded protein is CASITHGGSYEQYF.

This clonotype was counted between two and nine times. The gene calls are TRBV6-6 and TRBJ1-5; 7 bases are shared with TRBD1. V was clipped by 3 bases and J by 3 bases; unmatched bases: 11. This CDR3 contains 17 residues. Germline-derived CDR1 and CDR2 are MNHNY and SVGAGI (reference sequence). In DNA form, the CDR3 reads TGTGCCAGCAGTTATGAGGGGGCGAGCACAGCCAATCAGCCCCAGCATTTT. It is translated as CASSYEGASTANQPQHF.

This clonotype has a count of ten or more. The chain combines TRBV27 with TRBJ2-1; D is possibly TRBD2 (6 bases). Germline V lookup: CDR1 MNHEY, CDR2 SMNVEV (reference sequence). The CDR3 has 14 residues. The germline V and J ends were trimmed by 3 bases and 9 bases, with 15 bases remaining between them. This chain's CDR3 is CASSFVRERGEQFF. Written as DNA, the CDR3 is TGTGCCAGCAGTTTTGTACGGGAGAGGGGTGAGCAGTTCTTC.

This clonotype has a count of ten or more. This rearrangement joins TRBV12-3 or TRBV12-4 to TRBJ1-5; D ambiguous. CDR3 length equals 13 residues. V lost 9 bases and J lost 0, with 9 bases in between. CDR3 in DNA: TGTGCCAGTACAGACTATAGCAATCAGCCCCAGCATTTT. As protein: CASTDYSNQPQHF.

In its sample, this clonotype was seen many times. The chain uses TRBV10-3 and TRBJ2-3, with a tentative D call TRBD1 (6 bases). The V end was cut by 0 bases, the J end by 1 base, with 11 bases between. This CDR3 contains 16 residues. The germline V gene has CDR1 ENHRY and CDR2 SYGVKD. The CDR3 DNA sequence: TGTGCCATCAGTGAGTCTCCTGCAGGGGGCACAGATACGCAGTATTTT. This sequence encodes CAISESPAGGTDTQYF.

The J gene is TRBJ2-4, the V gene TRBV7-2; D might be TRBD1 (6 bases). CDR1 SGHTA and CDR2 FQGNSA come from the germline V gene. V gave up 4 bases and J gave up 1 base, with 14 bases separating them. CDR3 length: 16 amino acids. The CDR3 here is CASSSSGVRAKNIQYF. The DNA of the CDR3 is TGTGCCAGCAGCTCGTCAGGGGTACGTGCCAAAAACATTCAGTACTTC.

This clonotype showed up many times. The rearrangement joins TRBV11-2 to TRBJ2-7, with D perhaps matching TRBD1 or TRBD2 (6 bases each). Trimming left V 2 bases short and J 3 bases short, with 17 bases between. From germline, CDR1 is SGHAT and CDR2 FQNNGV. The CDR3 is made up of 16 amino acids. CDR3 protein: CASSLMRDGGGYEQYF. CDR3 coding DNA: TGTGCCAGCAGCTTAATGCGGGATGGAGGGGGCTACGAGCAGTACTTC.

This clonotype came up many times. The chain uses TRBV6-2 or TRBV6-3 and TRBJ2-3; 11 positions agree with TRBD2. V lost 5 bases and J lost 4; bases outside the gene matches: 5. The CDR3 loop spans 15 amino acids. Germline CDR1 and CDR2: MNHEY and SVGEGT. The DNA of the CDR3 is TGTGCCAGCAGTGCCCTAGCGGGAGGTTCAGATACGCAGTATTTT. Amino acid sequence: CASSALAGGSDTQYF.

The chain employs TRBV9 and TRBJ2-1, with unresolved D. Germline V gene lookup returns CDR1 SGDLS and CDR2 YYNGEE. Trimming took off 5 bases at V and 6 bases at J, with 12 bases between the two ends. This CDR3 comprises 13 residues. CDR3 DNA sequence: TGTGCCAGCAGTTCCTCACTGGGCAATGAGCAGTTCTTC. Its translation is CASSSSLGNEQFF.

This clonotype has ten or more counts. The J gene is TRBJ2-7, the V gene TRBV27, with D unclear. Per germline, CDR1 MNHEY and CDR2 SMNVEV (reference sequence). V was pared by 7 bases and J by 3 bases, with 19 bases between. This CDR3 has 15 residues. The CDR3 nucleotides are TGTGCCAGCAAGCTCTCCTATGGCGAGAGCTACGAGCAGTACTTC. This sequence encodes CASKLSYGESYEQYF.

This clonotype was seen at least ten times. This sequence joins TRBV5-1 and TRBJ1-6; 9 bases are shared with TRBD1. The germline V gene has CDR1 SGHRS and CDR2 YFSETQ. V was clipped by 2 bases and J by 4 bases; unmatched bases: 7. The CDR3 runs to 17 residues. CDR3 sequence: CASSLMWTGDYNSPLHF. The CDR3 bases are TGCGCCAGCAGCTTAATGTGGACAGGGGATTATAATTCACCCCTCCACTTT.

This clonotype was seen many times. J is TRBJ1-3 and V is TRBV20-1; no clear D gene. V lost 3 bases and J 0 bases, leaving 9 bases between the germline ends. This CDR3 has 14 residues. Germline V lookup: CDR1 DFQATT, CDR2 SNEGSKA (reference sequence). CDR3 region: CSASMRSSGNTIYF. For the CDR3, the DNA is TGCAGTGCTAGTATGAGAAGCTCTGGAAACACCATATATTTT.